Sequencing of this T cell receptor (beta chain) was carried out in a study of T cell repertoires in cytomegalovirus infection (dated by TCRdb to between 2017 and 2020). Background on the whole study: The peptide stimulations were aimed at well-studied HLA-B-restricted epitopes as well as recently identified HLA-C-restricted CMV epitopes, whose presentation resists viral immunomodulation. Donor HLA type was relevant to the analysis, as public TCR beta signatures indicated carriage of CMV infection together with the matching HLA type. Beyond this particular receptor, the publication reports: Carriers of CMV infection plus the relevant HLA type were discriminated by the cumulative frequency of public TCR beta family members in the study cohort and in an independent roughly 320-donor cohort. In the ex vivo response, HLA-C-restricted CMV-specific TCR beta clonotypes were dominant, and in two of eight donors the single most frequent clonotype came from this HLA-C-restricted group.

Per the germline V gene, MDHEN is the CDR1 and SYDVKM is the CDR2. The CDR3 measures 18 amino acids from cysteine to phenylalanine. CDR3 DNA is the only sequence kept; it has 54 bases, read in frame from the first base. V is shortened by 5 bases, J by 4 bases, and the region joining them spans 23 bases. TCRdb lists the instrument as Illumina HiSeq 1500. Starting from the raw public reads, TCRdb applied fastp trimming at Q25, assembled clones with MiXCR and retained in-frame beta chains. CDR3 protein duplicates are merged, each entry listing the most common genes and DNA. This sample is represented by 360,000 or so distinct CDR3 sequences; about 32% of them were singletons. Roughly 13% of the sample is taken by the ten largest. Per the publication, the treatment or condition label means: in vitro stimulation with specific CMV peptide epitopes to enrich CMV-specific T cells. With respect to this clonotype: Its antigen remains unidentified. One base away there is no much larger clone; base qualities are not given.

This chain is built from TRBV28 and TRBJ2-2; a weak D assignment points to TRBD2 (6 bases agree). The receptor was isolated from a human donor in good health (CMV status not recorded). Some clones in this sample may be carry-over from other donors' samples. The input for sequencing was cultured PBMCs, taken from culture after CMV antigen stimulation. The nucleotide sequence reads as follows: TGTGCCAGCAGTCCCCACCGGGGGAAGGGTGGGGGCACCGGGGAGCTGTTTTTT. Translated, it gives CASSPHRGKGGGTGELFF. The full variable domain, with segments outside the CDR3 supplied by the reference TRBV28 and TRBJ2-2 proteins, appears as DVKVTQSSRYLVKRTGEKVFLECVQDMDHENMFWYRQDPGLGLRLIYFSYDVKMKEKGDIPEGYSVSREKKERFSLILESASTNQTSMYLCASSPHRGKGGGTGELFFGEGSRLTVL.